This paragraph reports one TCR beta chain. Its antigen remains unidentified. These data come from a study of cytomegalovirus exposure and HLA in healthy donors. Study conclusions and caveats: In an earlier analysis, in approximately 630 donors, most V segments appeared productive either ~87% or ~30% of the time. It was 150 to 200 TCR beta chains that were listed as cytomegalovirus-associated.

The PCR contained 60 Vbeta and 13 Jbeta primers. The data were produced by immunoSEQ multiplex PCR, yet TCRdb's version contains in-frame clones alone and is incomplete. The table has 100,000 to 150,000 clones, 78% seen once. The CDR3 runs to 17 residues. After removal of 3 bases from V and 4 bases from J, the junction contained 12 bases not matched to a gene. CDR1 is SGHDT, CDR2 YYEEEE, per germline. This sequence was found in a man aged 40-50 years in good health and CMV-seronegative. The specimen sequenced was PBMCs. This sequence joins TRBV5-6 and TRBJ2-1, with 8 bases matching TRBD1. The CDR3 sequence: CASSSSIPGGWYNEQFF. CDR3 DNA: TGTGCCAGCAGCTCAAGTATCCCAGGGGGCTGGTACAATGAGCAGTTCTTC.